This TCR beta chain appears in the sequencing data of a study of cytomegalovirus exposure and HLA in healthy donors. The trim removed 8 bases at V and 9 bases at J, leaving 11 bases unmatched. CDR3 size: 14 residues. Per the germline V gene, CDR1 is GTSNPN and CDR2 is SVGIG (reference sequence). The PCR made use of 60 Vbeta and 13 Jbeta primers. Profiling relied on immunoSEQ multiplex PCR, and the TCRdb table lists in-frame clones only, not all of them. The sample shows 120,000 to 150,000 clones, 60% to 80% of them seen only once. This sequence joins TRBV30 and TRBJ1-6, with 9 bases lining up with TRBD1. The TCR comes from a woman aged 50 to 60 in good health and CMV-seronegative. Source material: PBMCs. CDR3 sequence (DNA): TGTGCCGGAAATCCGGGACAGGGAAGTTCACCCCTCCACTTT. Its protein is CAGNPGQGSSPLHF.